One sample yielded the 7 T cell receptor beta chains listed below, sequenced in a study of T cell repertoires in cytomegalovirus infection (dated by TCRdb to between 2019 and 2020). The antigens for these receptors are not known. According to the study, the label for this sample's treatment or condition signals: in vitro stimulation with specific CMV peptide epitopes to enrich CMV-specific T cells. TCRdb lists the instrument as Illumina HiSeq 1500. TCRdb reworked the public reads: Q25 trimming with fastp, MiXCR clone assembly, productive beta chains retained. Rows merge per CDR3 protein into single entries with the most common DNA and genes. The sample table contains hundreds of thousands of distinct CDR3 sequences; only one count was recorded for roughly 30% of them. Around 15% of the sample lies in the top ten. The specimen was cultured CD8+ T cells from PBMCs, collected from culture after CMV antigen stimulation. The receptor source for this set is a human donor in good health (CMV status not recorded). Some clones in this sample may be carry-over from other donors' samples.

This chain uses TRBV7-9 with TRBJ1-4; no definite D call. The CDR3 extends over 17 amino acids. V lost 5 bases, J lost 6 bases, and 22 bases lay in between. In germline, CDR1 is SEHNR, CDR2 FQNEAQ (reference sequence). This CDR3 is CASSTPIAGVTHEKLFF. The CDR3 DNA follows: TGTGCCAGCAGCACACCGATAGCTGGGGTCACCCATGAAAAACTGTTTTTT. Filled out from reference TRBV7-9 and TRBJ1-4, the complete variable domain reads DTGVSQNPRHKITKRGQNVTFRCDPISEHNRLYWYRQTLGQGPEFLTYFQNEAQLEKSRLLSDRFSAERPKGSFSTLEIQRTEQGDSAMYLCASSTPIAGVTHEKLFFGSGTQLSVL.

This clonotype was found many times. The V call is TRBV2, the J call TRBJ1-1; D may be TRBD1 (5 bases). Germline V gene lookup returns CDR1 SNHLY and CDR2 FYNNEI. The CDR3 sequence is 17 residues long. V gave up 10 bases and J gave up 0 bases, with 24 bases separating them. CDR3 DNA sequence: TGTGCCACAAGCGCTTTGGGGCAATACTTCATGAACACTGAAGCTTTCTTT. Protein sequence: CATSALGQYFMNTEAFF.

This clonotype showed up just a few times. The rearrangement uses TRBV7-8 and TRBJ2-7; maybe TRBD2 (5 bases). CDR3 length equals 14 residues. V was trimmed by 1 base and J by 6 bases, leaving 13 bases between them. Per the germline V gene, CDR1 is SGHVS and CDR2 is FQNEAQ. For the CDR3, the DNA is TGTGCCAGCAGCTTAGGAGGGTTGTTCAGCGAGCAGTACGTC. It encodes CASSLGGLFSEQYV.

The J gene is TRBJ2-3, the V gene TRBV12-3 or TRBV12-4; D tentatively fits TRBD1 or TRBD2 (5 bases each). The CDR3 length is 16 residues. V was pared by 6 bases and J by 0 bases, with 16 bases between. The CDR3 DNA reads TGTGCCAGCAGCTCGCCGGGGACGCCGAGCACAGATACGCAGTATTTT. Amino acids: CASSSPGTPSTDTQYF.

This chain connects TRBV12-3 or TRBV12-4 to TRBJ1-5, with TRBD1 matching 9 bases. The CDR3 runs 19 residues. V lost 6 bases to trimming and J lost 0 bases; unmatched junction nucleotides: 15. In DNA form, the CDR3 reads TGTGCCAGCAGGACCGCCGGGACAGGGCACATATTTAGCAATCAGCCCCAGCATTTT. Translation: CASRTAGTGHIFSNQPQHF.

Many counts were recorded for this clonotype. The J gene is TRBJ2-7, the V gene TRBV11-1; D is unclear. V was clipped by 0 bases and J by 4 bases, with 7 bases between them. This CDR3 is built from 13 residues. The germline V gene encodes CDR1 SGHAT and CDR2 FQDESV (reference sequence). The CDR3 sequence: CASSLAQSYEQYF. The CDR3 DNA reads as TGTGCCAGCAGCTTAGCACAGAGTTACGAGCAGTACTTC.

This clonotype has only a few counts. V is TRBV27 and J is TRBJ2-3; 9 positions match TRBD2. Germline-derived CDR1 and CDR2 are MNHEY and SMNVEV (reference sequence). The V segment lost 3 bases and the J segment 4 bases; nucleotides outside the gene matches: 8. This CDR3 is 16 amino acids long. CDR3 DNA: TGTGCCAGCAGTTTTGGGGCTAGCGGGGCCGCAGATACGCAGTATTTT. Its protein product is CASSFGASGAADTQYF.